Below are 25 T cell receptor beta chains sequenced from a single sample in a study of cytomegalovirus exposure and HLA in healthy donors (dated by TCRdb to about 2017). The method behind the library was the immunoSEQ multiplex PCR assay. For the multiplex PCR, a mixture combining 60 forward primers for TCR Vbeta segments and 13 reverse primers for TCR Jbeta segments was used. TCRdb carries this immuneACCESS record with in-frame sequences only. Its versions omit some clonotypes, under half of them owing to an unresolved V gene in the studies checked, with the rest unexplained. Recorded for this sample are 100,000 or so clones; just under 75% of them occurred a single time. Clones ranked in the top ten supply 2% to 2.5% of the sample. The sequencing sample was made of PBMCs. These receptors were collected from a human donor in good health.

This clone was counted between two and nine times. This chain links TRBV27 with TRBJ1-2; the D is unclear. CDR1 and CDR2 (germline): MNHEY, SMNVEV (reference sequence). Trimming removed 6 bases from V and 0 bases from J, with 14 bases in between. CDR3 size: 15 residues. CDR3 DNA: TGTGCCAGCAGGGACCTAACGGGAGCTAACTATGGCTACACCTTC. Translation: CASRDLTGANYGYTF.

This clone was detected only a few times. This rearrangement joins TRBV4-1 to TRBJ2-3, with 8 bases lining up with TRBD2. Germline V gives CDR1 MGHRA, CDR2 YSYEKL. Trimming removed 4 bases from V and 0 bases from J; junction bases left unmatched: 12. The CDR3 has 18 residues. This CDR3 is CASSLYGPPSGSTDTQYF. The DNA of the CDR3 is TGCGCCAGCAGCCTCTATGGCCCCCCTAGCGGGAGCACAGATACGCAGTATTTT.

V usage is TRBV10-2 and J usage is TRBJ2-2; maybe TRBD2 (7 bases). V shed 10 bases and J shed 3 bases, with 15 bases lying between them. Germline V lookup: CDR1 WSHSY, CDR2 SAAADI. This CDR3 is built from 14 residues. The CDR3 here is CATLWGGDTGELFF. The CDR3 bases are TGCGCCACCCTATGGGGGGGCGACACCGGGGAGCTGTTTTTT.

This clone showed up just once. Compared with germline, one end of the junction differs, possibly owing to a read error. V usage is TRBV7-8 and J usage is TRBJ2-7; 8 bases map to TRBD1. Germline loops: CDR1 SGHVS, CDR2 FQNEAQ. The CDR3 runs to 15 residues. CDR3 sequence: CTSSDVGTGRYEQYF. Written as DNA, the CDR3 is TGTACCAGCAGCGACGTAGGGACAGGAAGATACGAGCAGTACTTC.

The chain employs TRBV18 and TRBJ2-7; TRBD1 matches at 10 bases. This CDR3 comprises 14 residues. The germline V gene encodes CDR1 KGHSH and CDR2 LQKENI. The J segment lost 3 bases and the V segment lost 5 bases, leaving 4 bases of the junction unmatched. The CDR3 sequence: CASSAGTGVYEQYF. CDR3 in DNA: TGTGCCAGCTCAGCCGGGACAGGGGTCTACGAGCAGTACTTC.

For the CDR3, the DNA is TGTGCCAGCAGCGGCGGACAGGCCGCAGGCTACACCTTC. The encoded protein is CASSGGQAAGYTF. This sequence joins TRBV11-2 and TRBJ1-2, with 7 bases fitting TRBD1. CDR1 and CDR2 from the germline V gene are SGHAT and FQNNGV. The trim removed 5 bases at V and 8 bases at J, leaving 8 bases unmatched. The CDR3 totals 13 residues.

The rearrangement uses TRBV28 and TRBJ1-4; no reliable D call. V dropped 4 bases and J dropped 2 bases, with 5 bases sitting between them. Germline V CDR1 and CDR2: MDHEN, SYDVKM. The CDR3 spans 13 residues. CDR3 nucleotide sequence: TGTGCCAGCAGTTCCCTCACTAATGAAAAACTGTTTTTT. Its translation is CASSSLTNEKLFF.

This rearrangement joins TRBV27 to TRBJ2-1, with 7 bases identical to TRBD2. The CDR3 is made up of 16 amino acids. Germline assignment: CDR1 MNHEY and CDR2 SMNVEV (reference sequence). J gave up 1 base and V 3 bases, and 6 bases lay outside the gene matches. In DNA, the CDR3 is TGTGCCAGCAGTTTTATGCGGGGACTATCCTACAATGAGCAGTTCTTC. Translation: CASSFMRGLSYNEQFF.

This clone was observed a handful of times. The V gene is TRBV4-1, the J gene TRBJ2-1; the match to TRBD2 covers 10 bases. The CDR3 loop spans 15 amino acids. The germline V gene has CDR1 MGHRA and CDR2 YSYEKL. V lost 4 bases, J lost 9 bases, and 9 bases stayed unmatched. This chain's CDR3 is CASSLQREGLREQFF. In DNA form, the CDR3 reads TGCGCCAGCAGCCTGCAGCGGGAGGGCCTTCGTGAGCAGTTCTTC.

This clone has just a few counts. This sample also contains other DNA sequences that code for the same CDR3. The chain links TRBV6-6 to TRBJ2-1; 12 bases are a match to TRBD2. Germline V gene sequence: CDR1 MNHNY, CDR2 SVGAGI (reference sequence). Germline trimming cut 4 bases from V and 4 bases from J; bases unmatched to any gene: 2. This CDR3 is 15 amino acids long. CDR3 in amino acids: CASSSGLAGYNEQFF. The CDR3 DNA reads TGTGCCAGCAGTTCCGGACTAGCGGGATACAATGAGCAGTTCTTC.

The chain joins TRBV14 to TRBJ1-1; D is ambiguous. Trimming pared 0 bases from V and 3 bases from J, leaving 26 bases between. CDR1 is SGHDN and CDR2 is FVKESK in the germline V gene. The CDR3 runs to 20 residues. This chain's CDR3 is CASSQEAGGPLLNEDTEAFF. The DNA of the CDR3 is TGTGCCAGCAGCCAAGAGGCGGGCGGACCTCTTTTAAACGAGGACACTGAAGCTTTCTTT.

V is TRBV28 and J is TRBJ1-1; possible D gene TRBD1, 6 bases. Per the germline V gene, CDR1 is MDHEN and CDR2 is SYDVKM. CDR3 length: 14 amino acids. Trimming stripped 6 bases from V and 1 base from J, with 12 bases between. The CDR3 loop reads CASRQQGRNTEAFF. CDR3 bases: TGTGCCAGCAGGCAACAGGGCCGGAACACTGAAGCTTTCTTT.

This chain uses TRBV29-1 with TRBJ2-3; 10 positions agree with TRBD2. With 7 bases clipped from V and 3 bases from J, the junction kept 1 base outside the gene matches. This CDR3 has 12 residues. Germline V gene sequence: CDR1 SQVTM, CDR2 ANQGSEA. The DNA of the CDR3 is TGCAGCGGTAGCGGGGGGACAGATACGCAGTATTTT. Protein product: CSGSGGTDTQYF.

The chain is built from TRBV28 and TRBJ2-7, with TRBD1 matching over 10 bases. The CDR3 runs 13 residues. Germline V gene lookup returns CDR1 MDHEN and CDR2 SYDVKM. Trimming at V came to 5 bases and at J to 5 bases, leaving 3 bases not matched to a gene. CDR3 DNA: TGTGCCAGCAGTCTCGGGACAGGGGACGAGCAGTACTTC. Its protein product is CASSLGTGDEQYF.

This clone occurred a few times. This chain uses TRBV28 with TRBJ2-2; no definite D call. Germline V gene sequence: CDR1 MDHEN, CDR2 SYDVKM. The CDR3 sequence is 15 residues long. V was pared by 1 base and J by 6 bases, with 12 bases between. CDR3 sequence: CASSLLGLEPGELFF. The CDR3, as DNA: TGTGCCAGCAGTTTATTGGGTTTGGAGCCCGGGGAGCTGTTTTTT.

In this sample, this clone turned up a few times. Other DNA sequences in the sample encode the same CDR3. The V and J genes are TRBV7-2 and TRBJ2-2, with 7 bases lining up with TRBD2. This CDR3 contains 15 residues. After removal of 1 base from V and 4 bases from J, the junction contained 3 bases not matched to a gene. From germline, CDR1 is SGHTA and CDR2 FQGNSA. CDR3 in amino acids: CASSLGGRATGELFF. The CDR3 region has the DNA TGTGCCAGCAGCTTAGGCGGGAGAGCCACCGGGGAGCTGTTTTTT.

J is TRBJ2-2 and V is TRBV19; 10 bases are a match to TRBD2. CDR3 length: 18 amino acids. In germline, CDR1 is LNHDA, CDR2 SQIVND (reference sequence). V shed 9 bases and J 6 bases; nucleotides not matched to a gene: 19. The CDR3 nucleotides are TGTGCCAGCTACAGAAAGCGGGGGGGCCCGGCGGGGTCCGGGGAGCTGTTTTTT. As protein: CASYRKRGGPAGSGELFF.

As to this clone: Other DNA sequences in this sample translate to the same CDR3. CDR3 in amino acids: CASSLQGGQPQHF. CDR3 bases: TGTGCCAGCAGCTTACAGGGTGGACAGCCCCAGCATTTT. This rearrangement joins TRBV7-9 to TRBJ1-5, with D maybe TRBD1 (5 bases). Germline CDR1 SEHNR, CDR2 FQNEAQ (reference sequence). V dropped 2 bases and J dropped 7 bases, with 9 bases sitting between them. The length of the CDR3 is 13 residues.

On this clone: Just one base apart from a much larger clone, this may be a read error. The gene calls are TRBV28 and TRBJ1-5, with TRBD1 matching over 9 bases. This CDR3 spans 14 amino acids. J lost 2 bases, V lost 4 bases, and 0 bases had no gene match. The germline CDR1 and CDR2 sequences are MDHEN and SYDVKM. CDR3 nucleotide sequence: TGTGCCAGCAGTTGGACAGGGGGCAATCAGCCCCAGCATTTT. This encodes CASSWTGGNQPQHF.

This clone was seen only a few times. This rearrangement joins TRBV7-9 to TRBJ1-2; possibly TRBD1 for D (6 bases). Germline lookup yields CDR1 SEHNR and CDR2 FQNEAQ (reference sequence). Trimming cost V 3 bases and J 7 bases, with 12 bases left between them. The CDR3 contains 13 residues. CDR3 bases: TGTGCCAGCAGCTTGGACAGTATGAGTGGCTACACCTTC. It translates to CASSLDSMSGYTF.

This chain uses TRBV15 with TRBJ2-1; D is perhaps TRBD1 (6 bases). The germline gives CDR1 LNHNV, CDR2 YYDKDF (reference sequence). The ends were cut back, 1 base at V and 7 bases at J, with 14 bases in the middle. The CDR3 sequence is 15 residues long. The CDR3 region is CATSRGLGTLNEQFF. CDR3 DNA: TGTGCCACCAGCAGAGGGTTGGGGACACTTAATGAGCAGTTCTTC.

V gene TRBV19 combines with J gene TRBJ1-1; D not certain. This CDR3 spans 12 amino acids. Germline loops: CDR1 LNHDA, CDR2 SQIVND (reference sequence). Trimming cost V 9 bases and J 1 base, with 9 bases left between them. CDR3 protein: CASKQRNTEAFF. Written as DNA, the CDR3 is TGTGCCAGCAAACAGAGGAACACTGAAGCTTTCTTT.

The gene calls are TRBV30 and TRBJ1-1; maybe TRBD1 (5 bases). There are 13 residues in the CDR3. V dropped 3 bases and J dropped 8 bases, with 16 bases sitting between them. Germline V CDR1 and CDR2: GTSNPN, SVGIG (reference sequence). The CDR3 loop is CAWSATRQGEAFF. DNA for the CDR3: TGTGCCTGGAGCGCTACGCGGCAGGGAGAAGCTTTCTTT.

The chain carries TRBV25-1 and TRBJ2-7, with 7 bases that match TRBD1. V gave up 8 bases and J gave up 4 bases; unmatched junction bases: 8. In germline, CDR1 is MGHDK, CDR2 SYGVNS. This CDR3 has 13 residues. CDR3 sequence (DNA): TGTGCCAGCGGCCCAGGGGGAGTATACGAGCAGTACTTC. Its translation: CASGPGGVYEQYF.

The rearrangement joins TRBV5-1 to TRBJ2-3; 7 bases align to TRBD2. Germline CDR1 is SGHRS and CDR2 is YFSETQ. V lost 1 base and J lost 1; bases outside the gene matches: 0. This CDR3 is built from 14 residues. The CDR3 loop reads CASSLTSGTDTQYF. In nucleotides, the CDR3 is TGCGCCAGCAGCTTGACTAGCGGCACAGATACGCAGTATTTT. The whole variable domain, filled in from reference TRBV5-1 and TRBJ2-3, reads KAGVTQTPRYLIKTRGQQVTLSCSPISGHRSVSWYQQTPGQGLQFLFEYFSETQRNKGNFPGRFSGRQFSNSRSEMNVSTLELGDSALYLCASSLTSGTDTQYFGPGTRLTVL.